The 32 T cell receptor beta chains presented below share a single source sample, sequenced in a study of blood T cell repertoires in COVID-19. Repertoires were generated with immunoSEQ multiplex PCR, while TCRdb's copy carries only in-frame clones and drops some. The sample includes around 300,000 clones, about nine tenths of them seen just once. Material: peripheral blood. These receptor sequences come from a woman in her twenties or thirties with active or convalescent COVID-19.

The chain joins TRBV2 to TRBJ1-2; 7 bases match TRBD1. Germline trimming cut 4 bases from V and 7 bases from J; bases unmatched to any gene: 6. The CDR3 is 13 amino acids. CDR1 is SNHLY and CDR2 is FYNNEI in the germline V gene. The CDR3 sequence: CASSASQGFGYTF. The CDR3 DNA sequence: TGTGCCAGCAGTGCCTCACAGGGGTTTGGCTACACCTTC.

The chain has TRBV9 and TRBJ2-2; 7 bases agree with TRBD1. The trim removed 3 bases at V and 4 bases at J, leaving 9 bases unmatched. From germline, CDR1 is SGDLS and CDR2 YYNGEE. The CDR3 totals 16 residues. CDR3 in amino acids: CASSAPDRESTGELFF. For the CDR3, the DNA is TGTGCCAGCAGCGCCCCCGACAGGGAAAGCACCGGGGAGCTGTTTTTT.

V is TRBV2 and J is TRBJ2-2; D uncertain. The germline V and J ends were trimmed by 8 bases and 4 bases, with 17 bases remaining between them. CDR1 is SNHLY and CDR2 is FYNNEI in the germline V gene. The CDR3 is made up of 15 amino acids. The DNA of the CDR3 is TGTGCCAGCGGCACCAGGCAGATGGGCACCGGGGAGCTGTTTTTT. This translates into CASGTRQMGTGELFF.

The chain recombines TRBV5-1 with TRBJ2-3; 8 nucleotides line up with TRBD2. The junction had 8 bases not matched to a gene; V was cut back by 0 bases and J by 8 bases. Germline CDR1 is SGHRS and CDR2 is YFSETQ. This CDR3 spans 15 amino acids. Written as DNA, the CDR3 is TGCGCCAGCAGCTTGGACCCGGGGGGGCCTGGTACGCAGTATTTT. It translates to CASSLDPGGPGTQYF. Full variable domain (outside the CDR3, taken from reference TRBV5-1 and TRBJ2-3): KAGVTQTPRYLIKTRGQQVTLSCSPISGHRSVSWYQQTPGQGLQFLFEYFSETQRNKGNFPGRFSGRQFSNSRSEMNVSTLELGDSALYLCASSLDPGGPGTQYFGPGTRLTVL.

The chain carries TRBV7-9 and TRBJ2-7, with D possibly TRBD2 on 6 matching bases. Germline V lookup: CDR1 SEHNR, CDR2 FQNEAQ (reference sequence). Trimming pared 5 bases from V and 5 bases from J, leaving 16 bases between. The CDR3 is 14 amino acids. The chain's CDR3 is CASSPGTSGDEQYF. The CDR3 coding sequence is TGTGCCAGCAGCCCTGGGACTTCCGGCGACGAGCAGTACTTC.

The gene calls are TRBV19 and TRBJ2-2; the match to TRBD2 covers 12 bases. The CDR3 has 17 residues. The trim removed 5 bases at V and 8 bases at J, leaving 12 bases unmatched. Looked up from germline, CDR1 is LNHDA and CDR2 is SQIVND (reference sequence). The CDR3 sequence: CASSPLRTSGAMGELFF. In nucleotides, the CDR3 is TGTGCCAGTAGTCCCCTCCGGACTAGCGGGGCCATGGGGGAGCTGTTTTTT.

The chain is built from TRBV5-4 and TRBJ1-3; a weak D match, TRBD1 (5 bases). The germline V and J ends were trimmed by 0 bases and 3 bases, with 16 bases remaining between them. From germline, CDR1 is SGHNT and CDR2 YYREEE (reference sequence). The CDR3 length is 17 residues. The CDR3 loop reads CASSLAGGAADGNTIYF. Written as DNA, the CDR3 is TGTGCCAGCAGCTTGGCCGGTGGGGCAGCTGATGGAAACACCATATATTTT.

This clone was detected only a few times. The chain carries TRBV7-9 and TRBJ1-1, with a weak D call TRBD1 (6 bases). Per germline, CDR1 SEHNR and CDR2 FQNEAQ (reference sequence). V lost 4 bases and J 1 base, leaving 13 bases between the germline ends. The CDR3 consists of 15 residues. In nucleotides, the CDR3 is TGTGCCAGCAGCTACGCCGGGACACGGAACACTGAAGCTTTCTTT. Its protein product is CASSYAGTRNTEAFF.

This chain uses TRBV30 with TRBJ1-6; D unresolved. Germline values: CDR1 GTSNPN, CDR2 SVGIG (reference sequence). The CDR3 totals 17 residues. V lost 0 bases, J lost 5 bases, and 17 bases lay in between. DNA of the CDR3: TGTGCCTGGAGTGTATTCCCGGGGAAGACCCATAATTCACCCCTCCACTTT. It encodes CAWSVFPGKTHNSPLHF.

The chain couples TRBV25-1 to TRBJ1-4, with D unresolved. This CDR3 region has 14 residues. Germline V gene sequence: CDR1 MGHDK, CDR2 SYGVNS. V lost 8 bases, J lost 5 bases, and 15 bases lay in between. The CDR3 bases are TGTGCCAGCGGCTTCGGGGTCCTAAATGAAAAACTGTTTTTT. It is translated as CASGFGVLNEKLFF.

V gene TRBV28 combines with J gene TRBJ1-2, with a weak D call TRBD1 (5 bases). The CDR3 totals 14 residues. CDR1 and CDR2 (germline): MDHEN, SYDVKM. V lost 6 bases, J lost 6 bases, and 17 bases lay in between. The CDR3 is CASSPLRVANGYTF. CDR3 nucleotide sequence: TGTGCCAGCAGCCCCCTCAGGGTAGCTAATGGCTACACCTTC.

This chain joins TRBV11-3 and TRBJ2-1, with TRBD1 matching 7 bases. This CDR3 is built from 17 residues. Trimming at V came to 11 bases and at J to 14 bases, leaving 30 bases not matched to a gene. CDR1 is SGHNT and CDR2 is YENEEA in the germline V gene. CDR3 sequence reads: CAPVGTDSGGQAEVEFF. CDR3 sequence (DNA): TGTGCCCCGGTCGGGACAGATTCCGGCGGCCAGGCAGAAGTCGAGTTCTTC.

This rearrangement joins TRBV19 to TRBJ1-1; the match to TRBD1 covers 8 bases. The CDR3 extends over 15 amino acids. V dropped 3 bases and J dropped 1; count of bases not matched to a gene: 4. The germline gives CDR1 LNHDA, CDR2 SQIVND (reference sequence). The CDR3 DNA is TGTGCCAGTAGTATCCCAGGGGGCGCGAACACTGAAGCTTTCTTT. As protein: CASSIPGGANTEAFF.

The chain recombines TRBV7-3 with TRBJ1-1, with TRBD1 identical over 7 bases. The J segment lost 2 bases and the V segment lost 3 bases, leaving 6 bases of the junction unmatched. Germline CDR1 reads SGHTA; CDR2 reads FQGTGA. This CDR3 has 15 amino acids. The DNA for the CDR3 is TGTGCCAGCAGCTTGGTGGCAGGGGGAAACACTGAAGCTTTCTTT. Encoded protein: CASSLVAGGNTEAFF.

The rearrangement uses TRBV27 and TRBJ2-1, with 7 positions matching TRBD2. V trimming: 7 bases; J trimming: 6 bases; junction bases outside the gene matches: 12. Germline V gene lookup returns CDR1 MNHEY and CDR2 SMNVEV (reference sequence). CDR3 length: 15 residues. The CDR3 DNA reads TGTGCCAGCACCCGACGGTTAGCGGGTTGCAATGAGCAGTTCTTC. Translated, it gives CASTRRLAGCNEQFF.

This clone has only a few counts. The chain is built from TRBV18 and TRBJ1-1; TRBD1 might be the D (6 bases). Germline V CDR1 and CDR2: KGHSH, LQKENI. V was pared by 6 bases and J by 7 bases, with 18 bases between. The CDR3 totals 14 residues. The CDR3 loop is CASSPNMIQGEAFF. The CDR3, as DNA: TGTGCCAGCTCTCCGAACATGATACAGGGTGAAGCTTTCTTT. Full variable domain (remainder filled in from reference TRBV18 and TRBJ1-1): NAGVMQNPRHLVRRRGQEARLRCSPMKGHSHVYWYRQLPEEGLKFMVYLQKENIIDESGMPKERFSAEFPKEGPSILRIQQVVRGDSAAYFCASSPNMIQGEAFFGQGTRLTVV.

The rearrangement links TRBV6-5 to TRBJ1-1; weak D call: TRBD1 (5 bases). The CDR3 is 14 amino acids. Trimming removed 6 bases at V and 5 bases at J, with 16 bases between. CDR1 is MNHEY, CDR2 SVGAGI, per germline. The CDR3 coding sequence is TGTGCCAGCAGGATGGCGGGACGAGAAACTGAAGCTTTCTTT. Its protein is CASRMAGRETEAFF.

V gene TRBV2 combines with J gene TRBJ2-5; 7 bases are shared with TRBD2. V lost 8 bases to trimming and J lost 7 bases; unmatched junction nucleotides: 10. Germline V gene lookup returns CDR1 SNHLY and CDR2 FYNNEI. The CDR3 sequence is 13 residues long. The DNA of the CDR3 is TGTGCCAGCTCAGGACTAGGCCTAGGGACCCAGTACTTC. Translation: CASSGLGLGTQYF. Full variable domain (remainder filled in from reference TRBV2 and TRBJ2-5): EPEVTQTPSHQVTQMGQEVILRCVPISNHLYFYWYRQILGQKVEFLVSFYNNEISEKSEIFDDQFSVERPDGSNFTLKIRSTKLEDSAMYFCASSGLGLGTQYFGPGTRLLVL.

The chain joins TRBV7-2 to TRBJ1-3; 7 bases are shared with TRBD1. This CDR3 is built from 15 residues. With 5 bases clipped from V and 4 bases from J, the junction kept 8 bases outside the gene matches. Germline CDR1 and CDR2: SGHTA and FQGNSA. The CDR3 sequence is CASSPPTGSGNTIYF. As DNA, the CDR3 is TGTGCCAGCAGCCCACCGACAGGGTCCGGAAACACCATATATTTT.

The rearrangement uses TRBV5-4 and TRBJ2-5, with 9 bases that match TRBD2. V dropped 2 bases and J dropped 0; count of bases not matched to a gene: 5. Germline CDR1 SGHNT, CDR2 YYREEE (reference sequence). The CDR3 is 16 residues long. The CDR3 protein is CASSFRSGGNQETQYF. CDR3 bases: TGTGCCAGCAGCTTTCGCAGCGGGGGGAACCAAGAGACCCAGTACTTC.

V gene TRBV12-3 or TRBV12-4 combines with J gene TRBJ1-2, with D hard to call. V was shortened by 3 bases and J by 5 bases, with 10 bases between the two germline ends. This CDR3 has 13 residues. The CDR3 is CASSLKQRYGYTF. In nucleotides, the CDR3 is TGTGCCAGCAGTTTGAAACAGCGGTATGGCTACACCTTC.

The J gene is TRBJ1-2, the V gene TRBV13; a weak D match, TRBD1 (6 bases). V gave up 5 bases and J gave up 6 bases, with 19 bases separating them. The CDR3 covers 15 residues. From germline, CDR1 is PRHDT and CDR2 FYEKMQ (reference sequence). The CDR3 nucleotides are TGTGCCAGCAGCCTGGACAGATCCTTCAAGGATGGCTACACCTTC. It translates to CASSLDRSFKDGYTF.

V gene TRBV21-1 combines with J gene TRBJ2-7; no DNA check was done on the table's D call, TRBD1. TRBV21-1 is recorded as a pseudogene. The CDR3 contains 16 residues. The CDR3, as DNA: TGTGCCAGCAGCAAAGCAGGACAGGGGAGCTCCTACGAGCAGTACTTC. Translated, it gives CASSKAGQGSSYEQYF.

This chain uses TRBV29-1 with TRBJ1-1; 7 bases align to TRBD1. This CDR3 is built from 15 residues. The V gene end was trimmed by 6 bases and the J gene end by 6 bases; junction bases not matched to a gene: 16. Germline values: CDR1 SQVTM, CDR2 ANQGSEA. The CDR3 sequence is CSVPRTGGLAPEAFF. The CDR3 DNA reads TGCAGCGTGCCTAGGACAGGCGGGCTGGCCCCTGAAGCTTTCTTT.

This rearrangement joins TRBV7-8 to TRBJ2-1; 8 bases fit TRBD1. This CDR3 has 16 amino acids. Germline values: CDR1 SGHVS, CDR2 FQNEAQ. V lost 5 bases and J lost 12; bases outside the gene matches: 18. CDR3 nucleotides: TGTGCCAGCAGCCAATCGAGGGGACAGGCGCGGTCGGGGCAGTTCTTC. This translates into CASSQSRGQARSGQFF.

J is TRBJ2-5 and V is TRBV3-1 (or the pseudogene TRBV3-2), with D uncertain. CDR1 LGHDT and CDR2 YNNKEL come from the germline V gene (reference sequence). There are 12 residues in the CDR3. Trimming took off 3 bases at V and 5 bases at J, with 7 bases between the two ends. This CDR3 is CASSHVGETQYF. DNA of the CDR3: TGTGCCAGCAGCCATGTCGGGGAGACCCAGTACTTC.

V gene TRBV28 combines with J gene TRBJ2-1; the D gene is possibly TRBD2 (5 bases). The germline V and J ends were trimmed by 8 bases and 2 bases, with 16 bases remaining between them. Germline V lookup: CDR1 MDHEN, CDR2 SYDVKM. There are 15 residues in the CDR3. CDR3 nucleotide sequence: TGTGCCAGCCCCCCTGCGGGTAGGGCCTACAATGAGCAGTTCTTC. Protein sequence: CASPPAGRAYNEQFF.

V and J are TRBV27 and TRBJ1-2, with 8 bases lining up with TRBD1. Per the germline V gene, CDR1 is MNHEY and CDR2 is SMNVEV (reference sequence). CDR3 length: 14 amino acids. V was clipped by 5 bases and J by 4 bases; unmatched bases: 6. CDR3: CASSVTGVPYGYTF. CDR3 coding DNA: TGTGCCAGCAGTGTGACAGGGGTACCCTATGGCTACACCTTC.

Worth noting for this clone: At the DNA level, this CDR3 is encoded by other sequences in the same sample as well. The CDR3 loop reads CASSPDRVGETQYF. For the CDR3, the DNA is TGTGCCAGCTCACCCGACAGGGTTGGAGAGACCCAGTACTTC. The rearrangement links TRBV18 to TRBJ2-5, with 7 positions matching TRBD1. Looked up from germline, CDR1 is KGHSH and CDR2 is LQKENI. The junction had 5 bases not matched to a gene; V was cut back by 3 bases and J by 4 bases. CDR3 length: 14 residues.

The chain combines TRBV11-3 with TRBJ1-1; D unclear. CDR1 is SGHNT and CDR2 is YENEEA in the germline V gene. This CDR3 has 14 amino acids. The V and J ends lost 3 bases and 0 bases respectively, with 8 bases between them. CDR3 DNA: TGTGCCAGCAGCTTCCAGGCAATGAACACTGAAGCTTTCTTT. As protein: CASSFQAMNTEAFF.

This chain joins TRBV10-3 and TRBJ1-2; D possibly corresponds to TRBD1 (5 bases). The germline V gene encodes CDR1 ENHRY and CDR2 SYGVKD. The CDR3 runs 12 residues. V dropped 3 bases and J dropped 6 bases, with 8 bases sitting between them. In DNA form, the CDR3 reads TGTGCCATCAGTGACACAGGCGATGGCTACACCTTC. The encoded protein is CAISDTGDGYTF.

The DNA of the CDR3 is TGTGCCAGCAGCCGCAAAGGCCCTACAGGGGACTACGAGCAGTACTTC. It translates to CASSRKGPTGDYEQYF. J is TRBJ2-7 and V is TRBV6-2 or TRBV6-3; 7 bases map to TRBD1. The V gene's germline CDR1 is MNHEY and CDR2 SVGEGT. The junction had 14 bases not matched to a gene; V was cut back by 6 bases and J by 3 bases. The CDR3 is 16 amino acids.